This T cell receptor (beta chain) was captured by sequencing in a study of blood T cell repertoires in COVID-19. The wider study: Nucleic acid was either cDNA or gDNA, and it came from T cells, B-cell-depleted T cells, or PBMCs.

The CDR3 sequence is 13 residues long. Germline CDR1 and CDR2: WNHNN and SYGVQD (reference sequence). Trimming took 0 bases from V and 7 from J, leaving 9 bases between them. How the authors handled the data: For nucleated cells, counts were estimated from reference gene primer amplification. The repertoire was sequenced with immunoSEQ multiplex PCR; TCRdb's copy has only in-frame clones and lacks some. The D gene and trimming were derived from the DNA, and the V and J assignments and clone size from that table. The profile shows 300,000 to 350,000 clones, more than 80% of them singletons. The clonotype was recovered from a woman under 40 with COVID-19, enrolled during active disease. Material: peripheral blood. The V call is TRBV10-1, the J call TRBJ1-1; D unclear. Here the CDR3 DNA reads TGCGCCAGCAGTGAGTCGGGCACCTATGAAGCTTTCTTT. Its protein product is CASSESGTYEAFF.